This record covers a single TCR beta chain. This sample was taken from a study of shared clonotypes between healthy human individuals. As for the study in general: A donor's plate count was three for CD4 naive and three for CD4 memory; CD8 naive had two and CD8 memory one.

The CDR3 is made up of 14 amino acids. The V gene lost 3 bases and the J gene lost 5 bases, with 16 bases spanning the gap. Germline lookup yields CDR1 GTSNPN and CDR2 SVGIG (reference sequence). Libraries were prepared by immunoSEQ multiplex PCR; TCRdb keeps only in-frame clonotypes and omits some of them. The table lists about 2 million clones, around 96% of them singletons. CD45RO-negative, CCR7-positively selected cells formed the naive CD8 fraction, excluding terminally differentiated effector memory CD45RA+ cells. Healthy adults negative for HIV, lacking recent acute infections or vaccinations, served as donors.

Sequencing was performed on naive CD8+ T cells sorted from blood. This TCR derives from a man between 18 and 29 years old in good health. The chain couples TRBV30 to TRBJ1-1; D might be TRBD1 (5 bases). The CDR3 sequence: CAWSQRGDLTEAFF. CDR3 sequence (DNA): TGTGCCTGGAGCCAACGGGGGGATTTAACTGAAGCTTTCTTT.